The 30 T cell receptor beta chains given below trace back to one sample, sequenced in a study of blood T cell repertoires in COVID-19. Sequencing was performed with immunoSEQ multiplex PCR; in TCRdb, only in-frame clones are kept and a portion is missing. Of a few hundred thousand clones in the sample, approximately 89% were seen once. Material: peripheral blood. Source of these receptors: a woman between 45 and 65 years old with acute or convalescent COVID-19.

The J gene is TRBJ1-4, the V gene TRBV7-8, with TRBD1 identical over 7 bases. Germline CDR1 and CDR2: SGHVS and FQNEAQ. The CDR3 extends over 16 amino acids. V trimming: 4 bases; J trimming: 6 bases; junction bases outside the gene matches: 11. For the CDR3, the DNA is TGTGCCAGCAGCTCAGTAGACAGGGTGTTTGATGAAAAACTGTTTTTT. Protein product: CASSSVDRVFDEKLFF.

The chain combines TRBV5-6 with TRBJ1-6; 7 bases align to TRBD1. Germline CDR1 SGHDT, CDR2 YYEEEE. This CDR3 region has 14 residues. The V gene end was trimmed by 3 bases and the J gene end by 7 bases; junction bases not matched to a gene: 4. CDR3 DNA sequence: TGTGCCAGCAGCTACGGACAGGCAAATTCACCCCTCCACTTT. Protein product: CASSYGQANSPLHF.

This chain links TRBV10-3 with TRBJ2-1, with D unclear. The CDR3 runs 15 residues. Germline loops: CDR1 ENHRY, CDR2 SYGVKD. Trimming removed 4 bases at V and 4 bases at J, with 14 bases between. CDR3 in amino acids: CAISGATYSYNEQFF. The CDR3 nucleotides read TGTGCCATCAGTGGCGCGACATACAGTTACAATGAGCAGTTCTTC.

The chain uses TRBV24-1 and TRBJ2-3; TRBD1 matches at 8 bases. The ends lost 4 bases at V and 2 bases at J; junction bases unmatched: 7. CDR1 is KGHDR, CDR2 SFDVKD, per germline. The CDR3 is 16 residues long. As DNA, the CDR3 is TGTGCCACCAGTGACCTACGGACAGGGCTCACAGATACGCAGTATTTT. This codes for CATSDLRTGLTDTQYF.

CDR3 DNA: TGTGCCAGCAGCCAACTCGACAGAGCTAACTATGGCTACACCTTC. Its translation is CASSQLDRANYGYTF. The chain carries TRBV3-1 (or the pseudogene TRBV3-2) and TRBJ1-2; D might be TRBD1 (5 bases). Germline V CDR1 and CDR2: LGHDT, YNNKEL (reference sequence). This CDR3 contains 15 residues. V gave up 2 bases and J gave up 0 bases, with 10 bases separating them.

This chain connects TRBV7-2 to TRBJ1-4; D is ambiguous. The CDR3 is 16 residues long. Germline CDR1 SGHTA, CDR2 FQGNSA. Deletions cut 1 base from V and 7 bases from J, with 16 bases between. For the CDR3, the DNA is TGTGCCAGCAGCTTAGGAGGGTGGGCCGCCGGTGAAAAACTGTTTTTT. It translates to CASSLGGWAAGEKLFF.

The chain couples TRBV9 to TRBJ2-3; maybe TRBD2 (6 bases). The germline CDR1 and CDR2 sequences are SGDLS and YYNGEE. The ends were cut back, 0 bases at V and 1 base at J, with 12 bases in the middle. CDR3 size: 16 residues. CDR3 loop: CASSVVLASGTDTQYF. The CDR3 nucleotides read TGTGCCAGCAGCGTAGTACTAGCTAGTGGCACAGATACGCAGTATTTT.

This clone showed up just a few times. This chain joins TRBV15 and TRBJ1-1, with D tentatively TRBD1 (6 bases). Per the germline V gene, CDR1 is LNHNV and CDR2 is YYDKDF (reference sequence). Trimming left V 1 base short and J 0 bases short, with 12 bases between. CDR3 length: 16 amino acids. CDR3 nucleotides: TGTGCCACCAGCAGAGGGGGGGGACAACTGAACACTGAAGCTTTCTTT. This gives the protein CATSRGGGQLNTEAFF.

V is TRBV9 and J is TRBJ1-4, with 7 bases that match TRBD1. The CDR3 has 14 residues. CDR1 is SGDLS and CDR2 is YYNGEE in the germline V gene. Unmatched junction bases numbered 7, after V lost 3 bases and J lost 8 bases. This CDR3 reads CASSAPTGPEKLFF. DNA for the CDR3: TGTGCCAGCAGCGCCCCGACAGGGCCCGAAAAACTGTTTTTT.

This sequence joins TRBV11-2 and TRBJ1-1, with TRBD1 as a possible D gene (5 bases). V was cut by 1 base and J by 7 bases, with 10 bases left in between. The CDR3 is made up of 13 amino acids. Germline V CDR1 and CDR2: SGHAT, FQNNGV. CDR3 protein: CASSLVGGDEAFF. In DNA, the CDR3 is TGTGCCAGCAGCTTAGTAGGAGGGGATGAAGCTTTCTTT.

This clone was seen just once. V is TRBV4-1 and J is TRBJ2-3, with TRBD2 matching over 9 bases. The CDR3 loop spans 16 amino acids. V trimming: 3 bases; J trimming: 4 bases; junction bases outside the gene matches: 8. The V gene's germline CDR1 is MGHRA and CDR2 YSYEKL. The CDR3 bases are TGCGCCAGCAGCCAGGAAGCGGGAGGAAGGGCAGATACGCAGTATTTT. It encodes CASSQEAGGRADTQYF.

The rearrangement uses TRBV18 and TRBJ1-1; 10 bases fit TRBD1. Germline V gives CDR1 KGHSH, CDR2 LQKENI. The ends lost 4 bases at V and 3 bases at J; junction bases unmatched: 2. The CDR3 is 14 amino acids. DNA of the CDR3: TGTGCCAGCTCACAGGGACAGGGGCACACTGAAGCTTTCTTT. Translating gives CASSQGQGHTEAFF.

V is TRBV28 and J is TRBJ2-2; maybe TRBD2 (6 bases). CDR3 length: 17 amino acids. Germline V lookup: CDR1 MDHEN, CDR2 SYDVKM. Trimming took off 5 bases at V and 4 bases at J, with 20 bases between the two ends. DNA of the CDR3: TGTGCCAGCAGTCTCCCACGGGGTCGGCGGGGCACCGGGGAGCTGTTTTTT. Translated: CASSLPRGRRGTGELFF.

This rearrangement joins TRBV5-1 to TRBJ2-2; the match to TRBD2 covers 7 bases. The V gene end was trimmed by 0 bases and the J gene end by 0 bases; junction bases not matched to a gene: 2. The germline V gene has CDR1 SGHRS and CDR2 YFSETQ. The CDR3 has 16 amino acids. DNA for the CDR3: TGCGCCAGCAGCTTGGTTCTAGCGGCGAACACCGGGGAGCTGTTTTTT. Translation: CASSLVLAANTGELFF.

The rearrangement joins TRBV28 to TRBJ2-7; no reliable D call. CDR1 is MDHEN and CDR2 is SYDVKM in the germline V gene. The germline V and J ends were trimmed by 3 bases and 6 bases, with 9 bases remaining between them. The CDR3 contains 12 residues. The CDR3 here is CASSFQRLEQYF. CDR3 bases: TGTGCCAGCAGTTTCCAGAGGCTCGAGCAGTACTTC.

This chain joins TRBV3-1 (or the pseudogene TRBV3-2) and TRBJ2-3; TRBD2 might be the D (5 bases). Germline lookup yields CDR1 LGHDT and CDR2 YNNKEL (reference sequence). V was pared by 3 bases and J by 10 bases, with 11 bases between. The CDR3 runs to 12 residues. CDR3 residues: CASSQGSGPQYF. The CDR3 DNA reads as TGTGCCAGCAGCCAGGGGAGTGGTCCGCAGTATTTT.

This clone appeared a few times. This sequence joins TRBV9 and TRBJ1-3; 7 bases match TRBD1. The CDR3 loop spans 18 amino acids. Germline V gene data show CDR1 as SGDLS and CDR2 as YYNGEE. V was clipped by 4 bases and J by 0 bases; unmatched bases: 13. Here the CDR3 DNA reads TGTGCCAGCAGCCTAAACGCGGGACAGTCCTACTCTGGAAACACCATATATTTT. Encoded protein: CASSLNAGQSYSGNTIYF. Based on the CDR3 plus reference TRBV9 and TRBJ1-3, the full variable domain is DSGVTQTPKHLITATGQRVTLRCSPRSGDLSVYWYQQSLDQGLQFLIQYYNGEERAKGNILERFSAQQFPDLHSELNLSSLELGDSALYFCASSLNAGQSYSGNTIYFGEGSWLTVV.

About this clone itself: This sample includes further DNA sequences coding for the same CDR3. V is TRBV18 and J is TRBJ2-7; possible D gene TRBD1, 5 bases. CDR1 is KGHSH, CDR2 LQKENI, per germline. The ends were cut back, 3 bases at V and 2 bases at J, with 11 bases in the middle. This CDR3 is 14 amino acids long. CDR3 region: CASSPGQGPYEQYF. CDR3 DNA: TGTGCCAGCTCACCGGGGCAGGGTCCCTACGAGCAGTACTTC.

This rearrangement joins TRBV5-4 to TRBJ2-3, with 11 bases lining up with TRBD1. CDR1 is SGHNT and CDR2 is YYREEE in the germline V gene (reference sequence). V trimming: 3 bases; J trimming: 5 bases; junction bases outside the gene matches: 5. The CDR3 has 15 amino acids. DNA for the CDR3: TGTGCCAGCAGCTGGGGGGACAGGGGGATAGATACGCAGTATTTT. Its translation: CASSWGDRGIDTQYF. Drawing the rest from reference TRBV5-4 and TRBJ2-3, the complete variable domain is ETGVTQSPTHLIKTRGQQVTLRCSSQSGHNTVSWYQQALGQGPQFIFQYYREEENGRGNFPPRFSGLQFPNYSSELNVNALELDDSALYLCASSWGDRGIDTQYFGPGTRLTVL.

V and J are TRBV5-1 and TRBJ1-1, with D possibly matching TRBD1 (5 bases). This CDR3 is built from 16 residues. CDR1 SGHRS and CDR2 YFSETQ come from the germline V gene. V was clipped by 0 bases and J by 0 bases, with 12 bases between them. The CDR3 nucleotides are TGCGCCAGCAGCTTGGCCCCGACAGCCCTGAACACTGAAGCTTTCTTT. Translating it yields CASSLAPTALNTEAFF. The full variable domain, completed using reference TRBV5-1 and TRBJ1-1, is KAGVTQTPRYLIKTRGQQVTLSCSPISGHRSVSWYQQTPGQGLQFLFEYFSETQRNKGNFPGRFSGRQFSNSRSEMNVSTLELGDSALYLCASSLAPTALNTEAFFGQGTRLTVV.

The chain has TRBV24-1 and TRBJ2-7; 10 nucleotides line up with TRBD1. Germline CDR1 reads KGHDR; CDR2 reads SFDVKD. Unmatched junction bases numbered 6, after V lost 4 bases and J lost 4 bases. The CDR3 totals 15 residues. The CDR3 coding sequence is TGTGCCACCAGTGAGACAGGGGGCCCGTTTTACGAGCAGTACTTC. Translating it yields CATSETGGPFYEQYF.

The V gene is TRBV3-1 (or the pseudogene TRBV3-2), the J gene TRBJ1-5; tentatively, D is TRBD1 (5 bases). V lost 4 bases, J lost 0 bases, and 10 bases lay in between. This CDR3 region has 15 residues. In germline, CDR1 is LGHDT, CDR2 YNNKEL (reference sequence). Here the CDR3 reads CASSPRQNSNQPQHF. The CDR3 DNA reads TGTGCCAGCAGCCCGAGACAGAATAGCAATCAGCCCCAGCATTTT.

The chain recombines TRBV27 with TRBJ2-7; no reliable D call. V lost 3 bases and J lost 7, with 10 bases in between. Germline V gene sequence: CDR1 MNHEY, CDR2 SMNVEV (reference sequence). The CDR3 is made up of 12 amino acids. The CDR3 DNA reads TGTGCCAGCAGTTTCGGATTGAGGGAGCAGTACTTC. It encodes CASSFGLREQYF.

V is TRBV12-3 or TRBV12-4 and J is TRBJ1-2; 8 bases fit TRBD1. The J segment lost 8 bases and the V segment lost 6 bases, leaving 5 bases of the junction unmatched. CDR3 length equals 12 residues. CDR3 sequence (DNA): TGTGCCAGCAGGGACAGGGCTGTCGGCTACACCTTC. Translating gives CASRDRAVGYTF.

The chain joins TRBV6-5 to TRBJ1-2; 8 bases map to TRBD1. CDR3 length: 15 residues. Germline CDR1 is MNHEY and CDR2 is SVGAGI. With 5 bases clipped from V and 8 bases from J, the junction kept 13 bases outside the gene matches. In DNA, the CDR3 is TGTGCCAGCAGTCCAAGACAGGGGTCCATCGGAGGCTACACCTTC. This encodes CASSPRQGSIGGYTF.

V gene TRBV28 combines with J gene TRBJ1-5; D gene uncertain. The germline CDR1 and CDR2 sequences are MDHEN and SYDVKM. This CDR3 has 13 residues. The V end was cut by 4 bases, the J end by 6 bases, with 10 bases between. The CDR3 region is CASSYSRSQPQHF. The CDR3 coding sequence is TGTGCCAGCAGTTACAGTCGCAGTCAGCCCCAGCATTTT. Full variable domain (remainder filled in from reference TRBV28 and TRBJ1-5): DVKVTQSSRYLVKRTGEKVFLECVQDMDHENMFWYRQDPGLGLRLIYFSYDVKMKEKGDIPEGYSVSREKKERFSLILESASTNQTSMYLCASSYSRSQPQHFGDGTRLSIL.

This rearrangement joins TRBV20-1 to TRBJ2-1, with TRBD2 identical over 10 bases. V lost 3 bases to trimming and J lost 7 bases; unmatched junction nucleotides: 6. The CDR3 totals 14 residues. In germline, CDR1 is DFQATT, CDR2 SNEGSKA (reference sequence). The CDR3 sequence: CSASRAGGPNEQFF. CDR3 DNA sequence: TGCAGTGCTAGTAGAGCGGGAGGGCCGAATGAGCAGTTCTTC.

V usage is TRBV5-1 and J usage is TRBJ1-4, with TRBD1 as a possible D gene (5 bases). The CDR3 sequence is 17 residues long. Germline V gives CDR1 SGHRS, CDR2 YFSETQ. The V and J ends lost 1 base and 2 bases respectively, with 15 bases between them. CDR3 sequence reads: CASSLFFQGSTNEKLFF. DNA for the CDR3: TGCGCCAGCAGCTTGTTTTTCCAGGGTTCTACTAATGAAAAACTGTTTTTT.

The chain is built from TRBV29-1 and TRBJ1-2; the match to TRBD1 covers 10 bases. The V gene's germline CDR1 is SQVTM and CDR2 ANQGSEA. Trimming cost V 7 bases and J 1 base; bases outside gene matches: 9. The CDR3 is 15 residues long. The CDR3 region is CSADGTGEGNYGYTF. The CDR3 DNA follows: TGCAGCGCCGACGGGACAGGGGAGGGTAACTATGGCTACACCTTC.

V gene TRBV3-1 (or the pseudogene TRBV3-2) combines with J gene TRBJ2-1; TRBD2 matches at 7 bases. J was trimmed by 4 bases and V by 3 bases; bases with no gene match: 6. The germline V gene encodes CDR1 LGHDT and CDR2 YNNKEL (reference sequence). The CDR3 has 15 amino acids. DNA of the CDR3: TGTGCCAGCAGCCAGAGTGCGGGAGATTACAATGAGCAGTTCTTC. Translation gives CASSQSAGDYNEQFF.